The 2 T cell receptor beta chains given below trace back to one sample, sequenced in a study of beta chain features in type 1 diabetes. The entirety of the isolated RNA underwent reverse transcription, so expressed TCRB transcripts were sequenced. Only in-frame clones appear in the TCRdb table, and some are missing; sequencing was by immunoSEQ multiplex PCR. The sample includes about 360,000 clones, approximately 12% of them seen just once. Sequencing input: naive CD4+ T cells from blood. These receptors were collected from a man aged 18 to 29 in good health.

This clone has a handful of counts. The genes are TRBV7-9 and TRBJ2-7; a weak D match, TRBD1 (5 bases). CDR3 length: 12 residues. Trimming removed 8 bases from V and 0 bases from J, with 8 bases in between. CDR1 and CDR2 (germline): SEHNR, FQNEAQ (reference sequence). In DNA form, the CDR3 reads TGTGCCAGCGCAGGGTCCTCCTACGAGCAGTACTTC. It is translated as CASAGSSYEQYF.

Remarks on this clone: Other DNA sequences from this sample encode an identical CDR3 as well. The chain recombines TRBV7-2 with TRBJ2-1; TRBD2 is a possible D gene (5 bases). Trimming took 3 bases from V and 7 from J, leaving 10 bases between them. The CDR3 runs 13 residues. Germline V gene lookup returns CDR1 SGHTA and CDR2 FQGNSA. In nucleotides, the CDR3 is TGTGCCAGCAGCTTTAGCAGAGGGAATGAGCAGTTCTTC. It encodes CASSFSRGNEQFF.